Sequencing of this T cell receptor (beta chain) was carried out in a study of vaccination and CD4 T cells after COVID-19. Study-level findings and limits: Post-vaccination, and not before, a median around 86% of reactive clones appeared in convalescent patients.

The Oncomine TCR Beta short-read assay was what sequenced the DNA obtained from cultured CD4+ T cells. TCRdb fed the PCR reads into MiXCR, producing one record per CDR3 protein. The sample lists roughly 19,000 distinct CDR3 sequences, roughly 70% occurring once. Of note for this clonotype: Its antigen is unknown.

V lost 0 bases and J 8 bases, leaving 16 bases between the germline ends. CDR3 length: 15 residues. Germline V gene data show CDR1 as MGHRA and CDR2 as YSYEKL. Treatment given: roughly nine-day PBMC culture with coronavirus spike peptide pools or control peptides (ViraFEST assay). Negative-selection isolation of CD4+ T cells was performed after 10 days of culture. The chain couples TRBV4-1 to TRBJ1-2; D not resolved. Material for sequencing was CD4+ T cells from blood, cultured in vitro. This clonotype originated in a human donor who had recovered from COVID-19. The CDR3 protein is CASSQDQARPTGYTF. CDR3 sequence (DNA): TGCGCCAGCAGCCAAGATCAGGCGAGGCCCACGGGCTACACCTTC.